This T cell receptor beta chain is drawn from a study of T cell responses to AZD1222 COVID-19 vaccine. General observations from the study: Possibly, clonal diversity was underestimated; donors were largely white British and included more females. Unmutated regions of variants are reportedly targeted by nearly half of spike-specific TCRs.

The germline gives CDR1 SGDLS, CDR2 YYNGEE. V dropped 5 bases and J dropped 7; count of bases not matched to a gene: 14. The length of the CDR3 is 15 residues. Only in-frame clones appear in the TCRdb table, and some are missing; sequencing was by immunoSEQ multiplex PCR. The repertoire includes some 80,000 clones, 88% of them detected once, and 10% sits in the top ten. In regard to this clone: Its antigen is as yet unknown.

This specimen consisted of peripheral blood, obtained 28 days after the second dose of the MenACWY control vaccine. This sequence joins TRBV9 and TRBJ1-1; 7 bases map to TRBD1. The receptor was isolated from an adult who received the MenACWY meningococcal vaccine as a control. Written as DNA, the CDR3 is TGTGCCAGCAGGACCCGTGACAGGGAAGGGGGTGAAGCTTTCTTT. It yields the protein CASRTRDREGGEAFF.